The 19 T cell receptor beta chains below all came from one sample that was sequenced in a study of cytomegalovirus exposure and HLA in healthy donors. The study ran its PCR with 60 Vbeta and 13 Jbeta primers. Libraries were prepared by immunoSEQ multiplex PCR; TCRdb keeps only in-frame clonotypes and omits some of them. The repertoire holds about 130,000 clones, with around 80% as singletons. The material sequenced was PBMCs. The receptors here all came from a woman in her fifties or sixties in good health and CMV-seronegative.

The rearrangement uses TRBV7-9 and TRBJ1-1, with 8 bases identical to TRBD1. The J segment lost 5 bases and the V segment lost 5 bases, leaving 10 bases of the junction unmatched. Germline values: CDR1 SEHNR, CDR2 FQNEAQ (reference sequence). This CDR3 contains 15 residues. CDR3 DNA sequence: TGTGCCAGCAGCCAGATTGACAGGGGAGGGACTGAAGCTTTCTTT. Translating it yields CASSQIDRGGTEAFF.

This chain connects TRBV5-1 to TRBJ2-3, with D maybe TRBD1 (6 bases). CDR3 length: 16 amino acids. Trimming took 0 bases from V and 4 from J, leaving 15 bases between them. Germline V gene sequence: CDR1 SGHRS, CDR2 YFSETQ. DNA of the CDR3: TGCGCCAGCAGCTTGGTAGGGGGAACCACTTCAGATACGCAGTATTTT. Protein sequence: CASSLVGGTTSDTQYF.

The count of this clone is one. This sequence joins TRBV6-5 and TRBJ1-1; TRBD1 matches 7 bases. Germline V gene lookup returns CDR1 MNHEY and CDR2 SVGAGI. The CDR3 has 12 residues. V was clipped by 5 bases and J by 6 bases; unmatched bases: 3. The CDR3 bases are TGTGCCAGCAGTATGGGACAGCCTGAAGCTTTCTTT. Its protein is CASSMGQPEAFF.

The rearrangement links TRBV28 to TRBJ1-2; tentative D call: TRBD1 (6 bases). Trimming removed 5 bases at V and 4 bases at J, with 8 bases between. This CDR3 has 12 amino acids. Germline V gene sequence: CDR1 MDHEN, CDR2 SYDVKM. The CDR3 region is CASSRDTYGYTF. DNA of the CDR3: TGTGCCAGCAGTAGGGACACCTATGGCTACACCTTC.

The chain recombines TRBV30 with TRBJ2-1; the match to TRBD2 covers 9 bases. CDR3 length: 15 residues. V shed 5 bases and J 0 bases; nucleotides not matched to a gene: 5. Germline lookup yields CDR1 GTSNPN and CDR2 SVGIG (reference sequence). Here the CDR3 DNA reads TGTGCCTGGGCCGGTAGCGGGAGCTCCTACAATGAGCAGTTCTTC. Protein: CAWAGSGSSYNEQFF. The full variable domain, its missing parts supplied by reference TRBV30 and TRBJ2-1, is SQTIHQWPATLVQPVGSPLSLECTVEGTSNPNLYWYRQAAGRGLQLLFYSVGIGQISSEVPQNLSASRPQDRQFILSSKKLLLSDSGFYLCAWAGSGSSYNEQFFGPGTRLTVL.

The V gene is TRBV4-3, the J gene TRBJ2-1, with D maybe TRBD2 (7 bases). This CDR3 comprises 17 residues. With 2 bases removed from V and 12 bases from J, the gap between germline ends came to 26 bases. The germline CDR1 and CDR2 sequences are LGHNA and YSLEER. In DNA form, the CDR3 reads TGCGCCAGCAGCCAACAGTTGGGGGGGCTTAAAGTTGTCGTGCAGTTCTTC. As protein: CASSQQLGGLKVVVQFF.

The V gene is TRBV29-1, the J gene TRBJ1-1; no clear D gene. CDR3 length: 13 amino acids. The V end lost 4 bases, the J end lost 5 bases, and 14 bases lay between the germline ends. Germline CDR1 SQVTM, CDR2 ANQGSEA. The CDR3 DNA reads TGCAGCGTTGTCAGAGCTCCGGGAACTGAAGCTTTCTTT. It is translated as CSVVRAPGTEAFF.

The chain joins TRBV7-2 to TRBJ2-3; 7 bases fit TRBD2. Germline V gene data show CDR1 as SGHTA and CDR2 as FQGNSA. V gave up 4 bases and J gave up 1 base; unmatched junction bases: 5. The CDR3 runs 15 residues. This CDR3 reads CASSSGDYRTDTQYF. For the CDR3, the DNA is TGTGCCAGCAGCTCCGGGGACTACCGCACAGATACGCAGTATTTT.

This clone was seen a single time. The rearrangement links TRBV4-1 to TRBJ1-5; 9 positions agree with TRBD1. With V trimmed by 4 bases and J by 10 bases, 11 bases remained unmatched. This CDR3 is built from 15 residues. From germline, CDR1 is MGHRA and CDR2 YSYEKL. The CDR3 loop is CASSPRDRVHEPQHF. Written as DNA, the CDR3 is TGCGCCAGCAGCCCCAGGGACAGGGTCCACGAACCCCAGCATTTT.

The V and J genes are TRBV6-5 and TRBJ1-2; no reliable D call. Trimming pared 0 bases from V and 4 bases from J, leaving 15 bases between. The CDR3 is 16 residues long. CDR1 is MNHEY, CDR2 SVGAGI, per germline. The CDR3: CASSYSGGRQSYGYTF. CDR3 sequence (DNA): TGTGCCAGCAGTTACTCGGGAGGAAGGCAGAGCTATGGCTACACCTTC.

The genes are TRBV29-1 and TRBJ2-3, with TRBD2 matching over 7 bases. Germline V gives CDR1 SQVTM, CDR2 ANQGSEA. CDR3 size: 17 residues. J was trimmed by 3 bases and V by 6 bases; bases with no gene match: 18. The CDR3 DNA follows: TGCAGCGTCACTCGGGAGGAGTGGGAGATGGTGACAGATACGCAGTATTTT. Its protein product is CSVTREEWEMVTDTQYF.

This sequence joins TRBV4-3 and TRBJ2-3; weak D call: TRBD1 (5 bases). With 1 base removed from V and 0 bases from J, the gap between germline ends came to 11 bases. The CDR3 is 16 residues long. Germline V gene lookup returns CDR1 LGHNA and CDR2 YSLEER. In DNA form, the CDR3 reads TGCGCCAGCAGCCAAGTTCATGGGGCCAGCACAGATACGCAGTATTTT. Translated: CASSQVHGASTDTQYF.

This clone has only one observation. The rearrangement joins TRBV29-1 to TRBJ2-1; 14 bases map to TRBD2. Trimming removed 1 base from V and 3 bases from J; junction bases left unmatched: 2. Germline V lookup: CDR1 SQVTM, CDR2 ANQGSEA. The CDR3 spans 16 residues. CDR3 nucleotide sequence: TGCAGCGTTGAAGGACTAGCGGGAGGGATCTACAATGAGCAGTTCTTC. Its protein is CSVEGLAGGIYNEQFF.

The chain uses TRBV19 and TRBJ1-5; a possible D gene is TRBD1 (5 bases). This CDR3 contains 15 residues. Germline lookup yields CDR1 LNHDA and CDR2 SQIVND (reference sequence). V shed 0 bases and J shed 4 bases, with 10 bases lying between them. The CDR3 here is CASSIEGQTNQPQHF. The CDR3 region has the DNA TGTGCCAGTAGTATAGAAGGACAAACGAATCAGCCCCAGCATTTT.

The chain couples TRBV5-1 to TRBJ1-1; 7 bases align to TRBD1. Germline trimming cut 1 base from V and 3 bases from J; bases unmatched to any gene: 3. Germline loops: CDR1 SGHRS, CDR2 YFSETQ. The CDR3 is 14 residues long. The CDR3 coding sequence is TGCGCCAGCAGCTTGCGGGGACAGCACACTGAAGCTTTCTTT. Protein sequence: CASSLRGQHTEAFF. Full variable domain (missing parts from reference TRBV5-1 and TRBJ1-1): KAGVTQTPRYLIKTRGQQVTLSCSPISGHRSVSWYQQTPGQGLQFLFEYFSETQRNKGNFPGRFSGRQFSNSRSEMNVSTLELGDSALYLCASSLRGQHTEAFFGQGTRLTVV.

The rearrangement joins TRBV27 to TRBJ2-3; 11 bases fit TRBD2. V shed 5 bases, J shed 1 base, and the junction held 11 bases outside the gene matches. In germline, CDR1 is MNHEY, CDR2 SMNVEV (reference sequence). The CDR3 has 18 amino acids. The CDR3 sequence is CASSPRTSGPKGTDTQYF. CDR3 nucleotides: TGTGCCAGCAGTCCTAGGACTAGCGGGCCAAAAGGCACAGATACGCAGTATTTT.

This clone was picked up a small number of times. V usage is TRBV19 and J usage is TRBJ2-1; TRBD2 agrees at 8 bases. CDR3 size: 16 residues. V lost 4 bases and J lost 7; bases outside the gene matches: 12. The germline V gene encodes CDR1 LNHDA and CDR2 SQIVND (reference sequence). The CDR3 nucleotides are TGTGCCAGTAGTACTATCTCGGGACTAGGCTCTAATGAGCAGTTCTTC. This codes for CASSTISGLGSNEQFF.

The V call is TRBV5-1, the J call TRBJ1-4; D possibly corresponds to TRBD1 (5 bases). Trimming removed 0 bases at V and 5 bases at J, with 14 bases between. CDR3 length: 16 residues. Germline-derived CDR1 and CDR2 are SGHRS and YFSETQ. The DNA for the CDR3 is TGCGCCAGCAGCTTGGAATCGCAGGGTGGAAATGAAAAACTGTTTTTT. Its protein is CASSLESQGGNEKLFF.

This chain joins TRBV5-6 and TRBJ1-1; TRBD1 matches 7 bases. CDR3 size: 16 residues. Germline loops: CDR1 SGHDT, CDR2 YYEEEE. The V and J ends lost 4 bases and 0 bases, in that order; junction bases with no gene match: 9. CDR3 sequence (DNA): TGTGCCAGCAGCCAACAGGGGCCATACATGAACACTGAAGCTTTCTTT. Protein product: CASSQQGPYMNTEAFF. The variable domain in full, completed from reference TRBV5-6 and TRBJ1-1, reads DAGVTQSPTHLIKTRGQQVTLRCSPKSGHDTVSWYQQALGQGPQFIFQYYEEEERQRGNFPDRFSGHQFPNYSSELNVNALLLGDSALYLCASSQQGPYMNTEAFFGQGTRLTVV.